Below, 12 T cell receptor beta chains from the same sample are listed, as sequenced in a study of patients and donors after allogeneic stem cell transplantation. Using its own MiXCR run on the RT-PCR reads, TCRdb lists one record per CDR3 protein. This repertoire shows around 240,000 distinct CDR3 sequences, roughly 15% found once; its top ten account for 9.5% to 13%. The specimen was blood, either unsorted or a sorted T cell fraction (not recorded which). These TCRs come from a human donor who was either an allogeneic HSCT recipient or a stem cell or donor lymphocyte infusion donor (not recorded which). It is not recorded whose cells these are; they may come from a transplant donor.

The chain employs TRBV11-2 and TRBJ2-6; perhaps D is TRBD1 or TRBD2 (6 bases each). V lost 6 bases and J 1 base, leaving 10 bases between the germline ends. The CDR3 runs 15 residues. The germline V gene has CDR1 SGHAT and CDR2 FQNNGV. CDR3 sequence reads: CASRRGTSGANVLTF. The CDR3, as DNA: TGTGCCAGCAGGCGCGGGACATCTGGGGCCAACGTCCTGACTTTC.

CDR3 in amino acids: CASSVGRGPTEAFF. CDR3 in DNA: TGTGCCAGCAGTGTTGGCAGGGGGCCCACTGAAGCTTTCTTT. This chain links TRBV6-1 with TRBJ1-1; 8 nucleotides align to TRBD1. Per germline, CDR1 MNHNS and CDR2 SASEGT. The CDR3 extends over 14 amino acids. Losses at the gene ends were 4 bases for V and 4 bases for J; bases not matched to a gene: 5.

V gene TRBV20-1 combines with J gene TRBJ2-7; 7 positions agree with TRBD1. From germline, CDR1 is DFQATT and CDR2 SNEGSKA (reference sequence). V was pared by 2 bases and J by 0 bases, with 4 bases of the junction left unmatched. The CDR3 extends over 14 amino acids. The CDR3 DNA reads TGCAGTGCTAGACCGGGACAGCTCTCCTACGAGCAGTACTTC. It codes for CSARPGQLSYEQYF.

This clonotype was observed a handful of times. The V and J genes are TRBV6-6 and TRBJ2-2; no clear D gene. V dropped 6 bases and J dropped 5 bases, with 10 bases sitting between them. The CDR3 contains 13 residues. CDR1 MNHNY and CDR2 SVGAGI come from the germline V gene (reference sequence). CDR3 DNA: TGTGCCAGCAGAGAAACAGAGACCGGGGAGCTGTTTTTT. It is translated as CASRETETGELFF.

The table lists this clonotype with a few counts. V is TRBV6-5 and J is TRBJ2-5; D is tentatively TRBD1 or TRBD2 (5 bases each). This CDR3 comprises 18 residues. Per the germline V gene, CDR1 is MNHEY and CDR2 is SVGAGI. Between the trimmed V and J ends, which lost 0 bases and 2 bases, there was a span of 19 bases. The CDR3 coding sequence is TGTGCCAGCAGTTACTCGAATATGGGTGGGGGTTTTCAAGAGACCCAGTACTTC. Amino acid sequence: CASSYSNMGGGFQETQYF.

The sample holds a few counts of this clonotype. The rearrangement joins TRBV7-3 to TRBJ1-2; TRBD1 is a possible D gene (6 bases). CDR3 length equals 15 residues. The V end lost 5 bases, the J end lost 6 bases, and 19 bases lay between the germline ends. Germline CDR1 and CDR2: SGHTA and FQGTGA. This chain's CDR3 is CASSTNRESWDGYTF. The CDR3 DNA follows: TGTGCCAGCAGCACAAACAGGGAAAGTTGGGATGGCTACACCTTC.

The table lists this clonotype with many counts. The chain recombines TRBV7-8 with TRBJ1-2; D is undetermined. Trimming cost V 5 bases and J 2 bases, with 9 bases left between them. This CDR3 spans 13 amino acids. The germline gives CDR1 SGHVS, CDR2 FQNEAQ. For the CDR3, the DNA is TGTGCCAGCAGCGCCGAATTGAACTATGGCTACACCTTC. The encoded protein is CASSAELNYGYTF.

The chain carries TRBV2 and TRBJ1-5; D not certain. Trimming shortened V by 2 bases and J by 5 bases, and 13 bases separated the two germline ends. Germline V gene lookup returns CDR1 SNHLY and CDR2 FYNNEI. The CDR3 runs to 15 residues. The CDR3 nucleotides read TGTGCCAGCAGTGAACGCTCGCAGAAGCATCAGCCCCAGCATTTT. Its protein product is CASSERSQKHQPQHF.

The J gene is TRBJ2-3, the V gene TRBV30, with 15 positions matching TRBD2. The CDR3 sequence is 16 residues long. Germline CDR1 is GTSNPN and CDR2 is SVGIG (reference sequence). The V and J ends lost 2 bases and 5 bases, in that order; junction bases with no gene match: 5. The CDR3 sequence is CAWSKGLAGGGDTQYF. The CDR3 coding sequence is TGTGCCTGGAGTAAAGGACTAGCGGGAGGGGGAGATACGCAGTATTTT.

This clonotype was seen only a few times. This chain connects TRBV20-1 to TRBJ2-7; D gene ambiguous. Germline V lookup: CDR1 DFQATT, CDR2 SNEGSKA (reference sequence). The CDR3 is made up of 14 amino acids. The ends were cut back, 4 bases at V and 0 bases at J, with 13 bases in the middle. CDR3 protein: CSAKPAAFSYEQYF. CDR3 bases: TGCAGTGCTAAACCGGCAGCGTTCTCCTACGAGCAGTACTTC.

The J gene is TRBJ2-1, the V gene TRBV11-2; possibly TRBD1 or TRBD2 for D (5 bases each). The CDR3 spans 15 residues. The V end lost 3 bases, the J end lost 2 bases, and 11 bases lay between the germline ends. CDR1 and CDR2 from the germline V gene are SGHAT and FQNNGV. CDR3 sequence reads: CASSLTDYTYNEQFF. In DNA, the CDR3 is TGTGCCAGCAGCTTGACAGACTACACCTACAATGAGCAGTTCTTC.

CDR3 sequence: CASSYGQGLGREQYF. Here the CDR3 DNA reads TGTGCCAGCAGTTATGGACAGGGGTTGGGTAGGGAGCAGTACTTC. The chain couples TRBV12-3 or TRBV12-4 to TRBJ2-7; 9 bases are a match to TRBD1. The V and J ends lost 4 bases and 7 bases, in that order; junction bases with no gene match: 11. CDR3 length: 15 residues.